The 8 T cell receptor beta chains given below trace back to one sample, sequenced in a study of T cells after yellow fever vaccination. TCRdb redid the calling of the 5' RACE reads with MiXCR, one entry per CDR3 protein. The data show about 340,000 distinct CDR3 sequences, with more than 8.5% seen just once and about a sixth held by the top ten. Sequencing used PBMCs, obtained on the day of the first yellow fever vaccination. All receptors derive from a man between 18 and 29 years old who received the YFV17D yellow fever vaccine.

The chain couples TRBV5-1 to TRBJ1-4, with 7 bases matching TRBD1. The CDR3 totals 14 residues. Germline V lookup: CDR1 SGHRS, CDR2 YFSETQ. Trimming took 7 bases from V and 3 from J; bases not matched to a gene: 6. The DNA of the CDR3 is TGCGCCAGCCAAAGTGGGACAGCTAATGAAAAACTGTTTTTT. Residues: CASQSGTANEKLFF.

This clonotype was counted many times. The chain recombines TRBV25-1 with TRBJ1-5; D is undetermined. The germline gives CDR1 MGHDK, CDR2 SYGVNS. This CDR3 has 14 amino acids. Trimming removed 4 bases at V and 6 bases at J, with 13 bases between. This chain's CDR3 is CASSGILEGQPQHF. CDR3 coding DNA: TGTGCCAGCAGTGGAATCCTGGAGGGTCAGCCCCAGCATTTT. Using reference TRBV25-1 and TRBJ1-5 for the parts outside the CDR3, the full variable domain is EADIYQTPRYLVIGTGKKITLECSQTMGHDKMYWYQQDPGMELHLIHYSYGVNSTEKGDLSSESTVSRIRTEHFPLTLESARPSHTSQYLCASSGILEGQPQHFGDGTRLSIL.

This clonotype was seen a handful of times. The chain employs TRBV7-9 and TRBJ1-4; 7 nucleotides align to TRBD1. Germline CDR1 reads SEHNR; CDR2 reads FQNEAQ (reference sequence). The CDR3 loop spans 17 amino acids. V shed 4 bases and J 0 bases; nucleotides not matched to a gene: 8. The CDR3 sequence is CASSSGTAIPTNEKLFF. The CDR3 DNA follows: TGTGCCAGCAGCTCCGGGACAGCTATCCCAACTAATGAAAAACTGTTTTTT.

This clonotype has ten or more counts. The V and J genes are TRBV19 and TRBJ2-1; 11 bases are shared with TRBD2. Germline CDR1 and CDR2: LNHDA and SQIVND (reference sequence). This CDR3 contains 14 residues. Germline trimming cut 7 bases from V and 7 bases from J; bases unmatched to any gene: 6. The CDR3 bases are TGTGCCAGTACCTCGGGACTAGCGGAGAATGAGCAGTTCTTC. Protein product: CASTSGLAENEQFF.

This clonotype showed up many times. This chain links TRBV7-2 with TRBJ2-7, with a possible D match to TRBD2 (5 bases). The CDR3 totals 13 residues. Deletions cut 1 base from V and 5 bases from J, with 9 bases between. Germline CDR1 and CDR2: SGHTA and FQGNSA. CDR3 sequence reads: CASSLGRGNEQYF. Here the CDR3 DNA reads TGTGCCAGCAGCTTAGGTCGGGGAAACGAGCAGTACTTC.

This clonotype appeared many times. The chain uses TRBV7-2 and TRBJ2-3, with 8 bases fitting TRBD2. V was clipped by 4 bases and J by 10 bases; unmatched bases: 7. CDR3 length equals 13 residues. CDR1 is SGHTA, CDR2 FQGNSA, per germline. The CDR3 DNA reads TGTGCCAGCAGCTCCTCCGAGCGGGGGCCGCAGTATTTT. This gives the protein CASSSSERGPQYF.

This clonotype occurred many times. V is TRBV11-2 and J is TRBJ2-3; 10 bases line up with TRBD1. Trimming took 3 bases from V and 5 from J; bases not matched to a gene: 8. CDR1 and CDR2 (germline): SGHAT, FQNNGV. CDR3 size: 16 residues. This CDR3 reads CASSLYRQGARDTQYF. In DNA, the CDR3 is TGTGCCAGCAGCTTGTACAGACAGGGGGCAAGAGATACGCAGTATTTT.

The chain joins TRBV28 to TRBJ2-3, with 7 bases aligning to TRBD2. The CDR3 length is 17 residues. Trimming removed 5 bases from V and 2 bases from J; junction bases left unmatched: 13. Looked up from germline, CDR1 is MDHEN and CDR2 is SYDVKM. Written as DNA, the CDR3 is TGTGCCAGCAGTCAGATCAAGAGCGGGGCCCTCACAGATACGCAGTATTTT. Translated, it gives CASSQIKSGALTDTQYF.